The 15 T cell receptor beta chains below all came from one sample that was sequenced in a study of OX40 agonist ivuxolimab in advanced cancers. The assay was immunoSEQ multiplex PCR, and TCRdb's table has in-frame clones only and misses some. The sample shows approximately 50,000 clones, about 86% of them seen only once. Sequenced here: CD4+ or CD8+ T cells sorted from blood, sampled in a trial of the OX40 agonist ivuxolimab. The receptors stem from an adult with an advanced solid tumor such as melanoma, head and neck, liver or kidney cancer.

This chain joins TRBV5-1 and TRBJ1-5; a weak D match, TRBD1 (5 bases). The germline V gene has CDR1 SGHRS and CDR2 YFSETQ. V was trimmed by 2 bases and J by 6 bases, leaving 15 bases between them. The CDR3 has 15 residues. The CDR3: CASSLTSGPFQPQHF. The CDR3 nucleotides are TGCGCCAGCAGCTTAACTTCAGGGCCCTTTCAGCCCCAGCATTTT.

This sequence joins TRBV6-5 and TRBJ2-3; the D is unclear. This CDR3 is built from 11 residues. Germline V gene lookup returns CDR1 MNHEY and CDR2 SVGAGI. V was shortened by 1 base and J by 6 bases, with 2 bases between the two germline ends. The chain's CDR3 is CASSYWDTQYF. The CDR3, as DNA: TGTGCCAGCAGTTACTGGGATACGCAGTATTTT.

V gene TRBV28 combines with J gene TRBJ2-3, with D possibly called TRBD1 or TRBD2 (5 bases each). Between the trimmed V and J ends, which lost 5 bases and 2 bases, there was a span of 14 bases. CDR1 and CDR2 from the germline V gene are MDHEN and SYDVKM. The CDR3 is made up of 15 amino acids. The CDR3 nucleotides are TGTGCCAGCAGTCCCCCTTCGGGGCACACAGATACGCAGTATTTT. This codes for CASSPPSGHTDTQYF.

The chain employs TRBV30 and TRBJ1-2; a weak D match, TRBD1 (5 bases). The length of the CDR3 is 15 residues. Trimming took 0 bases from V and 3 from J, leaving 14 bases between them. Germline V gives CDR1 GTSNPN, CDR2 SVGIG (reference sequence). The CDR3 is CAWSVIAGWDYGYTF. CDR3 nucleotides: TGTGCCTGGAGTGTAATAGCAGGGTGGGACTATGGCTACACCTTC.

The chain uses TRBV27 and TRBJ2-3; D unclear. Germline V gives CDR1 MNHEY, CDR2 SMNVEV (reference sequence). The CDR3 has 15 amino acids. Trimming took 2 bases from V and 0 from J, leaving 9 bases between them. CDR3 in amino acids: CASSLNGSSTDTQYF. The CDR3 nucleotides are TGTGCCAGCAGTTTAAACGGGTCTAGCACAGATACGCAGTATTTT.

In this sample, this clone turned up a few times. The chain joins TRBV18 to TRBJ2-5; 9 positions agree with TRBD2. The V gene end was trimmed by 3 bases and the J gene end by 1 base; junction bases not matched to a gene: 6. This CDR3 has 16 residues. Germline assignment: CDR1 KGHSH and CDR2 LQKENI. Here the CDR3 DNA reads TGTGCCAGCTCACCGACTAGCGGCTCCTCCCAAGAGACCCAGTACTTC. This codes for CASSPTSGSSQETQYF.

The rearrangement uses TRBV21-1 and TRBJ2-5; the table's D call, TRBD2, was not checked against the DNA. TRBV21-1 is annotated as a pseudogene. This CDR3 has 17 amino acids. The CDR3 region is CAVRCPVNFSGSETQYF. Written as DNA, the CDR3 is TGTGCCGTGAGATGCCCGGTCAACTTTAGCGGGTCTGAGACCCAGTACTTC.

The rearrangement uses TRBV10-2 and TRBJ1-1, with D perhaps matching TRBD1 (5 bases). This CDR3 comprises 17 residues. Germline V gene sequence: CDR1 WSHSY, CDR2 SAAADI. V lost 3 bases and J 5 bases, leaving 22 bases between the germline ends. The CDR3 sequence is CASSDVRLWQGLTEAFF. In nucleotides, the CDR3 is TGCGCCAGCAGTGACGTTCGCCTGTGGCAGGGACTGACTGAAGCTTTCTTT.

The rearrangement joins TRBV18 to TRBJ1-5, with TRBD1 matching 8 bases. Germline V gene data show CDR1 as KGHSH and CDR2 as LQKENI. V shed 6 bases, J shed 4 bases, and the junction held 8 bases outside the gene matches. The CDR3 has 15 amino acids. The CDR3 reads CASSPDRGRNQPQHF. Written as DNA, the CDR3 is TGTGCCAGCTCGCCCGACAGGGGTCGGAATCAGCCCCAGCATTTT.

The chain carries TRBV10-3 and TRBJ2-3, with TRBD1 matching 9 bases. J was trimmed by 1 base and V by 10 bases; bases with no gene match: 12. Per germline, CDR1 ENHRY and CDR2 SYGVKD. The CDR3 spans 16 residues. CDR3 DNA sequence: TGTGCCACCAGGGACAGGGACAAGGAGGGCACAGATACGCAGTATTTT. Translation gives CATRDRDKEGTDTQYF.

The rearrangement uses TRBV28 and TRBJ2-7; TRBD1 agrees at 9 bases. The germline V gene encodes CDR1 MDHEN and CDR2 SYDVKM. There are 12 residues in the CDR3. V dropped 8 bases and J dropped 3; count of bases not matched to a gene: 2. The CDR3 nucleotides are TGTGCCAGCTGGGACAGGGTCTACGAGCAGTACTTC. As protein: CASWDRVYEQYF. Full variable domain (outside the CDR3, taken from reference TRBV28 and TRBJ2-7): DVKVTQSSRYLVKRTGEKVFLECVQDMDHENMFWYRQDPGLGLRLIYFSYDVKMKEKGDIPEGYSVSREKKERFSLILESASTNQTSMYLCASWDRVYEQYFGPGTRLTVT.

This sequence joins TRBV5-1 and TRBJ2-7, with 8 bases matching TRBD2. Germline assignment: CDR1 SGHRS and CDR2 YFSETQ. J gave up 5 bases and V 4 bases, and 11 bases lay outside the gene matches. The CDR3 totals 15 residues. In DNA, the CDR3 is TGCGCCAGCAGCGTCGGGATAGCGGGATATCACGAGCAGTACTTC. Its translation: CASSVGIAGYHEQYF. The full variable domain, completed using reference TRBV5-1 and TRBJ2-7, is KAGVTQTPRYLIKTRGQQVTLSCSPISGHRSVSWYQQTPGQGLQFLFEYFSETQRNKGNFPGRFSGRQFSNSRSEMNVSTLELGDSALYLCASSVGIAGYHEQYFGPGTRLTVT.

CDR3 nucleotide sequence: TGTGCCAGCAGCTTGGGGGGACAGGCCACCTACGAGCAGTACTTC. Residues: CASSLGGQATYEQYF. The V call is TRBV5-4, the J call TRBJ2-7; 8 positions agree with TRBD1. CDR3 length: 15 residues. Per the germline V gene, CDR1 is SGHNT and CDR2 is YYREEE (reference sequence). V gave up 0 bases and J gave up 2 bases; unmatched junction bases: 4.

The genes are TRBV5-8 and TRBJ1-3; no clear D. The CDR3 spans 17 residues. V was trimmed by 4 bases and J by 0 bases, leaving 17 bases between them. Germline CDR1 SGHTS, CDR2 YDEGEE. The CDR3 coding sequence is TGTGCCAGCAGCCGGTCGCCTAGGTATGACTCTGGAAACACCATATATTTT. Protein: CASSRSPRYDSGNTIYF.

This clone was found once. The chain uses TRBV7-3 and TRBJ2-2, with D tentatively TRBD1 (6 bases). Germline V gene lookup returns CDR1 SGHTA and CDR2 FQGTGA. The CDR3 covers 16 residues. The V end lost 1 base, the J end lost 0 bases, and 9 bases lay between the germline ends. The CDR3 nucleotides are TGTGCCAGCAGCTTAATGGGGGCGGCGAACACCGGGGAGCTGTTTTTT. This codes for CASSLMGAANTGELFF.